Listed below are T cell receptor beta chains from one sample, sequenced in a study of cytomegalovirus exposure and HLA in healthy donors. The protocol was immunoSEQ multiplex PCR, while the TCRdb copy is restricted to in-frame clones and leaves out a portion. The table has approximately 190,000 clones, about 13% seen once; the top ten hold 7.8%. The sample comprised PBMCs. These receptors were taken from a man aged 45-60 years in good health and CMV-seropositive. CDR3s include the opening cysteine and the closing phenylalanine or tryptophan. The D gene is left open where the match is weak. Only some rows state a clone size, as once, few, many or a class for expanded clones.

j_call v_call clone_size d_call cdr3_nt cdr3_aa
TRBJ2-3 TRBV9 - - TGTGCCAGCAGCGTAGGGTGGGGCAGCACAGATACGCAGTATTTT CASSVGWGSTDTQYF
TRBJ2-5 TRBV15 few TRBD2 TGTGCCACCAGCCCTCGGACTAGCGGGGGGGAGACCCAGTACTTC CATSPRTSGGETQYF
TRBJ1-2 TRBV19 - TRBD1 TGTGCCAGTAGTGTACAGGGGGCGCAGAACTATGGCTACACCTTC CASSVQGAQNYGYTF
TRBJ1-4 TRBV11-3 few TRBD1 TGTGCCAGCAGCTCACAGGGGAGGGAAAAACTGTTTTTT CASSSQGREKLFF
TRBJ2-5 TRBV11-3 - - TGTGCCAGCAGCTTAGGATCTAGTGTCGGGACCCAGTACTTC CASSLGSSVGTQYF
TRBJ1-2 TRBV7-2 - - TGTGCCAGCAGCACCCCCGGTGGACAAACGCGATACACCTTC CASSTPGGQTRYTF
TRBJ2-5 TRBV6-5 few - TGTGCCAGCAGTTACCTGACAGCAACCCCGACGGAGACCCAGTACTTC CASSYLTATPTETQYF
TRBJ2-7 TRBV11-3 - TRBD1 TGTGCCAGCAGCCCCCGGGACAGGGCCGAGCAGTACTTC CASSPRDRAEQYF
TRBJ1-4 TRBV7-6 few - TGTGCCAGCAGTCGTCAAACGGGGGGGAATGAAAAACTGTTTTTT CASSRQTGGNEKLFF
TRBJ2-5 TRBV14 - TRBD2 TGTGCCAGCAGCCAAGTAACTAGCGGGGGGCCGCAGTACTTC CASSQVTSGGPQYF
TRBJ1-1 TRBV11-2 - - TGTGCCAGCAGCTTAAGACAGAACACTGAAGCTTTCTTT CASSLRQNTEAFF
TRBJ1-1 TRBV5-4 - - TGTGCCAGCAGCTTGGAGCTAGGAAGGAACACTGAAGCTTTCTTT CASSLELGRNTEAFF
TRBJ2-7 TRBV30 - TRBD1 TGTGCCTGGAGTTTGACAGGGAACTACGAGCAGTACTTC CAWSLTGNYEQYF